Included here is one T cell receptor (beta chain) sequence, with context. This same CDR3 is encoded by further DNA sequences in the sample. These data belong to a study of blood T cell repertoires in COVID-19. For the study at large: In each case, the material was cDNA or gDNA derived from T cells, B-cell-depleted T cells, or PBMCs.

Methods used by the authors: By means of reference gene primer amplification, nucleated cell counts were estimated. Only in-frame clones appear in the TCRdb table, and some are missing; sequencing was by immunoSEQ multiplex PCR. That table supplies the V and J calls and clone size; D and trimming were determined from the DNA. This sample has approximately 270,000 clones; about 86% occur once, and the top ten carry over 7.5%. The sequence was collected from a man older than 75 with acute or convalescent COVID-19. Sequenced sample: peripheral blood.

The CDR3 DNA is TGTGCCAGCAGTTTTACAGGGGGCACTGAAGCTTTCTTT. Its translation is CASSFTGGTEAFF. The chain combines TRBV12-3 or TRBV12-4 with TRBJ1-1; TRBD1 agrees at 8 bases. CDR3 length equals 13 residues. V dropped 3 bases and J dropped 4; count of bases not matched to a gene: 1.